The clone carrying this T cell receptor beta chain turned up a few times. This sample is part of a study of OX40 agonist ivuxolimab in advanced cancers. With baseline, cycle 4 day 1, and cycle 7 day 1 as timepoints, blood was sampled. Looked up from germline, CDR1 is GTSNPN and CDR2 is SVGIG (reference sequence). V was clipped by 0 bases and J by 2 bases, with 7 bases between them. The CDR3 has 13 amino acids. Generated by immunoSEQ multiplex PCR, the TCRdb table keeps only in-frame clones and is missing some. Among about 73,000 clones, around 86% were seen once, and the ten largest hold 0.65% to 0.9%.

V is TRBV30 and J is TRBJ1-1, with D perhaps TRBD1 (5 bases). The sample consisted of CD4+ or CD8+ T cells sorted from blood, taken in a trial of the OX40 agonist ivuxolimab. This TCR was sampled from an adult with an advanced solid tumor such as melanoma, head and neck, liver or kidney cancer. The CDR3 DNA sequence: TGTGCCTGGAGTGTAGGGGATAACACTGAAGCTTTCTTT. Encoded protein: CAWSVGDNTEAFF. Complete variable domain (other parts from reference TRBV30 and TRBJ1-1): SQTIHQWPATLVQPVGSPLSLECTVEGTSNPNLYWYRQAAGRGLQLLFYSVGIGQISSEVPQNLSASRPQDRQFILSSKKLLLSDSGFYLCAWSVGDNTEAFFGQGTRLTVV.